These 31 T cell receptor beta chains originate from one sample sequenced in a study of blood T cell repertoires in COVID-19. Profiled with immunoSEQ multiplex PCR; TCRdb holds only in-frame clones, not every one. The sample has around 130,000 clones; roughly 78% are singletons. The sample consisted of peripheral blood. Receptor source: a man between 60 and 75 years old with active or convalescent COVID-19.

The DNA for the CDR3 is TGTGCCAGTCAGTCGTATGGCTACACCTTC. It encodes CASQSYGYTF. This rearrangement joins TRBV19 to TRBJ1-2; D is ambiguous. Germline V lookup: CDR1 LNHDA, CDR2 SQIVND (reference sequence). This CDR3 comprises 10 residues. Trimming removed 8 bases at V and 5 bases at J, with 6 bases between.

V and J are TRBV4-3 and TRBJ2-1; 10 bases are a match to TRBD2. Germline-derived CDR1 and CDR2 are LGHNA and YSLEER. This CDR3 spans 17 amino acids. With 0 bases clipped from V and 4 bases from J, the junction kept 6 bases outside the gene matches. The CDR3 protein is CASSQDRSSGRYNEQFF. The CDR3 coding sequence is TGCGCCAGCAGCCAAGATCGCAGTAGCGGGAGGTACAATGAGCAGTTCTTC.

DNA for the CDR3: TGCGCCAGCATGCTAGCGGAAAGCACAGATACGCAGTATTTT. Its protein product is CASMLAESTDTQYF. J is TRBJ2-3 and V is TRBV5-1; TRBD2 matches at 7 bases. V shed 6 bases and J 0 bases; nucleotides not matched to a gene: 4. Germline-derived CDR1 and CDR2 are SGHRS and YFSETQ. The CDR3 totals 14 residues.

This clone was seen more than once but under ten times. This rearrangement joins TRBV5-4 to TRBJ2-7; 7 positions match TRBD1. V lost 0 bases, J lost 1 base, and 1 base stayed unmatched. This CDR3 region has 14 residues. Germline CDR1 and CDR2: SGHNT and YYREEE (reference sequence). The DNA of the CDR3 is TGTGCCAGCAGCTTGGGGGACAGTTCCTACGAGCAGTACTTC. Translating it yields CASSLGDSSYEQYF.

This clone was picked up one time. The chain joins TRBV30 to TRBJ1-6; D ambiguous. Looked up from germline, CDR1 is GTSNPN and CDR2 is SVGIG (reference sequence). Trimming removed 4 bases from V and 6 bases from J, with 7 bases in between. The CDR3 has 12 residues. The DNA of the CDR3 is TGTGCCTGGATGACTTTTAATTCACCCCTCCACTTT. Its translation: CAWMTFNSPLHF. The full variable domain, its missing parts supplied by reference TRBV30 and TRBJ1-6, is SQTIHQWPATLVQPVGSPLSLECTVEGTSNPNLYWYRQAAGRGLQLLFYSVGIGQISSEVPQNLSASRPQDRQFILSSKKLLLSDSGFYLCAWMTFNSPLHFGNGTRLTVT.

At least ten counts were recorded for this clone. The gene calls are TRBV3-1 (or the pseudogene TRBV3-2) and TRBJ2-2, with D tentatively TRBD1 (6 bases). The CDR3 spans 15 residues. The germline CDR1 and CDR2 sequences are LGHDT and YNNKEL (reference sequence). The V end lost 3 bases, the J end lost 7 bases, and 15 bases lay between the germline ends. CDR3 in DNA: TGTGCCAGCAGCCATTCAGGGGCCCCGGGCGGGGAGCTGTTTTTT. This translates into CASSHSGAPGGELFF.

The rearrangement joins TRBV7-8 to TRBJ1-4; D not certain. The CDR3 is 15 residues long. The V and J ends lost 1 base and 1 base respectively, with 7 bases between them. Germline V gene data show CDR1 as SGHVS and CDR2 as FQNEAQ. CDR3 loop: CASSLGAGTNEKLFF. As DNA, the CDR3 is TGTGCCAGCAGCTTAGGGGCAGGAACTAATGAAAAACTGTTTTTT.

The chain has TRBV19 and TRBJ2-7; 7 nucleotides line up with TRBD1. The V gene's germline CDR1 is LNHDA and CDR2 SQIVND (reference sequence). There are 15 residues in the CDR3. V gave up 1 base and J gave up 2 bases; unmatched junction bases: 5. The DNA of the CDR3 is TGTGCCAGTAGTATAGCGGCAGGGGGAACCTACGAGCAGTACTTC. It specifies CASSIAAGGTYEQYF.

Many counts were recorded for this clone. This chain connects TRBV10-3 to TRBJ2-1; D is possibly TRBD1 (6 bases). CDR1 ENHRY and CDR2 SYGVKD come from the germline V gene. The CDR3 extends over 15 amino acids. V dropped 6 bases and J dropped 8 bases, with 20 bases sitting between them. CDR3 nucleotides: TGTGCCATCAGCCGAAGTCCGGGGCAGGGGTATGAGCAGTTCTTC. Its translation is CAISRSPGQGYEQFF.

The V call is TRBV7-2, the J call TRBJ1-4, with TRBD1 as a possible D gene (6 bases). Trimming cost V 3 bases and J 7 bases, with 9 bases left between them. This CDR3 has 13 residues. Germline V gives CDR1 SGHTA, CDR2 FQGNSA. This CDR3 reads CASSFRGGEKLFF. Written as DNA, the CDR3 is TGTGCCAGCAGCTTCAGGGGCGGTGAAAAACTGTTTTTT.

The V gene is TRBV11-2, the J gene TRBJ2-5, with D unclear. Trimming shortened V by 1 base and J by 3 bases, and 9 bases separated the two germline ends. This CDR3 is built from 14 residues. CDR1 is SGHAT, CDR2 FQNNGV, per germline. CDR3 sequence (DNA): TGTGCCAGCAGCTTAGGTTCCAGCGAAGAGACCCAGTACTTC. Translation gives CASSLGSSEETQYF.

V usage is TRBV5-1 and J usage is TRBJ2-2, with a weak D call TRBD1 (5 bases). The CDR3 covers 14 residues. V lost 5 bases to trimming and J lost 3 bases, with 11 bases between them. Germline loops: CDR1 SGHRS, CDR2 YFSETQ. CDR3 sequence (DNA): TGCGCCAGCAGAACGGACACCTACACCGGGGAGCTGTTTTTT. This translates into CASRTDTYTGELFF.

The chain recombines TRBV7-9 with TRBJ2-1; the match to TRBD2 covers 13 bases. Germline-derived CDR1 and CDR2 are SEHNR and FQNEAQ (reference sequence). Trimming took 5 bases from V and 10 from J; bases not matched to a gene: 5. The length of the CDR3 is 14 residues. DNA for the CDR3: TGTGCCAGCAGCCCGACTAGCGGGGGGAGGGAGCAGTTCTTC. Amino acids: CASSPTSGGREQFF.

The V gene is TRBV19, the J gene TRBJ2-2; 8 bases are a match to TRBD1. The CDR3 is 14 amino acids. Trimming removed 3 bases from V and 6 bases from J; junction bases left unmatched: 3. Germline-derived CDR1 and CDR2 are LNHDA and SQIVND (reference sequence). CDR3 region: CASSMAQGAGELFF. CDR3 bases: TGTGCCAGTAGTATGGCACAGGGGGCCGGGGAGCTGTTTTTT.

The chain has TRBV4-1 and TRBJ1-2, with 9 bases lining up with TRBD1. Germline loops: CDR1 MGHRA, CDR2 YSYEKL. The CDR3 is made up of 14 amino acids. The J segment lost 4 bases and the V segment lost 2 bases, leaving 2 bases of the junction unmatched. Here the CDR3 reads CASSQQDRGYGYTF. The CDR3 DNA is TGCGCCAGCAGCCAACAGGACAGGGGCTATGGCTACACCTTC.

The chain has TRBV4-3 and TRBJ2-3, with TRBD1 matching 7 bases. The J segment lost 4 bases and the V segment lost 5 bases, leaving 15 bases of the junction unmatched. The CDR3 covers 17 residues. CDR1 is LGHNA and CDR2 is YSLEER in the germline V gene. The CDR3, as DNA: TGCGCCAGCAGCGCCGGATCGGGGACAGAGTACGCAGATACGCAGTATTTT. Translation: CASSAGSGTEYADTQYF.

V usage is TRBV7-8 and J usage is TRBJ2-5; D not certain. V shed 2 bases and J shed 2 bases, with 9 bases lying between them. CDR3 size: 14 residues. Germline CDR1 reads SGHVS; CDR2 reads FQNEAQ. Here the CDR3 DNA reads TGTGCCAGCAGCTTACGGCGGTTACAAGAGACCCAGTACTTC. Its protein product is CASSLRRLQETQYF.

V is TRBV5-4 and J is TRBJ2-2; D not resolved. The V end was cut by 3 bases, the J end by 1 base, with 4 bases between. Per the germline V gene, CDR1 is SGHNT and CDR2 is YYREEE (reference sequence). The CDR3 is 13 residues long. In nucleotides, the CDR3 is TGTGCCAGCAGCTATAAGAACACCGGGGAGCTGTTTTTT. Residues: CASSYKNTGELFF.

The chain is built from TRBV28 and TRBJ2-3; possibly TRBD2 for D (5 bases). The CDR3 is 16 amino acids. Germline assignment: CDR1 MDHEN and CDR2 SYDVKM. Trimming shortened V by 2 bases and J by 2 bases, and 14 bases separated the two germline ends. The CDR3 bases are TGTGCCAGCAGTTTAGTGTTGAGGGCAATCACAGATACGCAGTATTTT. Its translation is CASSLVLRAITDTQYF.

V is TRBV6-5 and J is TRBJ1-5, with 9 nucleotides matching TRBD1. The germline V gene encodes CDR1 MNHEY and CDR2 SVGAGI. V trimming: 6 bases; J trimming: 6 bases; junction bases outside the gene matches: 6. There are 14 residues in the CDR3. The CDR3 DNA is TGTGCCAGCAGCGGCGGACAGGGGTTTCAGCCCCAGCATTTT. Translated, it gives CASSGGQGFQPQHF.

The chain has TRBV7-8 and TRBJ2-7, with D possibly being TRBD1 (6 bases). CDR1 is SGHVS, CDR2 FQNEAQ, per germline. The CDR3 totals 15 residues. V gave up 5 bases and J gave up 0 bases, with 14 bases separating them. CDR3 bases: TGTGCCAGCAGCCCGACAGGAAGTGACTCCTACGAGCAGTACTTC. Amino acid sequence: CASSPTGSDSYEQYF.

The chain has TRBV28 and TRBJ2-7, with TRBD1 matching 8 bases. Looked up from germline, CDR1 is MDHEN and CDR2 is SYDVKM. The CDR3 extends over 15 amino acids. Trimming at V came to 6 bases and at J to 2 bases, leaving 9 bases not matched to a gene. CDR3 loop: CASSLPDRATYEQYF. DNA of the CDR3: TGTGCCAGCAGCCTGCCGGACAGGGCAACCTACGAGCAGTACTTC.

The CDR3 sequence: CASSDTGGQFF. The CDR3 DNA reads TGTGCCAGCAGTGATACAGGGGGGCAGTTCTTC. The chain recombines TRBV12-3 or TRBV12-4 with TRBJ2-1; the match to TRBD1 covers 8 bases. The CDR3 is made up of 11 amino acids. The trim removed 5 bases at V and 12 bases at J, leaving 3 bases unmatched.

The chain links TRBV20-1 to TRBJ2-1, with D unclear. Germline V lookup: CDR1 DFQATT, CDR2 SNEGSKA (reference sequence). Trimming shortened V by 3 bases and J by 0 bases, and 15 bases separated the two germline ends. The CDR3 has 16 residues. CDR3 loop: CSASASAVSSYNEQFF. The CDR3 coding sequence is TGCAGTGCTAGTGCATCCGCGGTGAGCTCCTACAATGAGCAGTTCTTC.

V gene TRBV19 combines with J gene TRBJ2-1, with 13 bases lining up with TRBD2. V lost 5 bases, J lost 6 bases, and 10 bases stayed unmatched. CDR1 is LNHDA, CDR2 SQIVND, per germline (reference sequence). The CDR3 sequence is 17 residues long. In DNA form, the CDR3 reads TGTGCCAGTAGTTCCCGGACTAGCGGGGGTACTCCCAATGAGCAGTTCTTC. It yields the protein CASSSRTSGGTPNEQFF.

The chain's CDR3 is CASSSGLALYNEQFF. The CDR3 DNA reads as TGTGCCAGCAGCTCGGGACTAGCGTTATACAATGAGCAGTTCTTC. This chain connects TRBV5-4 to TRBJ2-1; 10 bases align to TRBD2. The junction had 4 bases not matched to a gene; V was cut back by 3 bases and J by 4 bases. Germline CDR1 SGHNT, CDR2 YYREEE (reference sequence). The CDR3 consists of 15 residues.

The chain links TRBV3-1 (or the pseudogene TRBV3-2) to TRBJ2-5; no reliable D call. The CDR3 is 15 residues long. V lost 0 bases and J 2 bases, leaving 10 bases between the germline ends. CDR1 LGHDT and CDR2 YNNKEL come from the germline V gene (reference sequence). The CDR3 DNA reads TGTGCCAGCAGCCAAGAAGCGCACTCACAAGAGACCCAGTACTTC. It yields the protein CASSQEAHSQETQYF.

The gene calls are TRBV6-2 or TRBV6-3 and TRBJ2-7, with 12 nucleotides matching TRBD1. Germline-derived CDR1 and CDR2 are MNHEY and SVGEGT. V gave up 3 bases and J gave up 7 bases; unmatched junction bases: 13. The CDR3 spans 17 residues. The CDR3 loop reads CASSYVRAGQGAGEQYF. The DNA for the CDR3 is TGTGCCAGCAGTTATGTTCGTGCGGGACAGGGGGCGGGGGAGCAGTACTTC.

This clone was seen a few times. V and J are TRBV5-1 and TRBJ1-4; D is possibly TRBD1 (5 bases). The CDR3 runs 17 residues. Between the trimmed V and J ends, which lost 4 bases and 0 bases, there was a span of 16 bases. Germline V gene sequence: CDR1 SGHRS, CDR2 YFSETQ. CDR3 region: CASSAGLGLATNEKLFF. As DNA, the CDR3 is TGCGCCAGCAGCGCCGGCTTGGGGCTTGCAACTAATGAAAAACTGTTTTTT.

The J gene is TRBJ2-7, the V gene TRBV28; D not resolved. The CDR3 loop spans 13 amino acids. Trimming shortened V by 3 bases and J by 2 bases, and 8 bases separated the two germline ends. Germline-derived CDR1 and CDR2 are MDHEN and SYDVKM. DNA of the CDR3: TGTGCCAGCAGTTTTGCGCAAACCTACGAGCAGTACTTC. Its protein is CASSFAQTYEQYF.

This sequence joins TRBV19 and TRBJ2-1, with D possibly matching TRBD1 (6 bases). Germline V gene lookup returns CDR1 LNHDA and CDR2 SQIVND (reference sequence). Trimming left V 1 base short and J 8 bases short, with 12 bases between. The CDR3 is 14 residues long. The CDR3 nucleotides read TGTGCCAGTAGTATAGTAGGGGGATTCGATGAGCAGTTCTTC. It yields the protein CASSIVGGFDEQFF. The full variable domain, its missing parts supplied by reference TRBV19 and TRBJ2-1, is DGGITQSPKYLFRKEGQNVTLSCEQNLNHDAMYWYRQDPGQGLRLIYYSQIVNDFQKGDIAEGYSVSREKKESFPLTVTSAQKNPTAFYLCASSIVGGFDEQFFGPGTRLTVL.